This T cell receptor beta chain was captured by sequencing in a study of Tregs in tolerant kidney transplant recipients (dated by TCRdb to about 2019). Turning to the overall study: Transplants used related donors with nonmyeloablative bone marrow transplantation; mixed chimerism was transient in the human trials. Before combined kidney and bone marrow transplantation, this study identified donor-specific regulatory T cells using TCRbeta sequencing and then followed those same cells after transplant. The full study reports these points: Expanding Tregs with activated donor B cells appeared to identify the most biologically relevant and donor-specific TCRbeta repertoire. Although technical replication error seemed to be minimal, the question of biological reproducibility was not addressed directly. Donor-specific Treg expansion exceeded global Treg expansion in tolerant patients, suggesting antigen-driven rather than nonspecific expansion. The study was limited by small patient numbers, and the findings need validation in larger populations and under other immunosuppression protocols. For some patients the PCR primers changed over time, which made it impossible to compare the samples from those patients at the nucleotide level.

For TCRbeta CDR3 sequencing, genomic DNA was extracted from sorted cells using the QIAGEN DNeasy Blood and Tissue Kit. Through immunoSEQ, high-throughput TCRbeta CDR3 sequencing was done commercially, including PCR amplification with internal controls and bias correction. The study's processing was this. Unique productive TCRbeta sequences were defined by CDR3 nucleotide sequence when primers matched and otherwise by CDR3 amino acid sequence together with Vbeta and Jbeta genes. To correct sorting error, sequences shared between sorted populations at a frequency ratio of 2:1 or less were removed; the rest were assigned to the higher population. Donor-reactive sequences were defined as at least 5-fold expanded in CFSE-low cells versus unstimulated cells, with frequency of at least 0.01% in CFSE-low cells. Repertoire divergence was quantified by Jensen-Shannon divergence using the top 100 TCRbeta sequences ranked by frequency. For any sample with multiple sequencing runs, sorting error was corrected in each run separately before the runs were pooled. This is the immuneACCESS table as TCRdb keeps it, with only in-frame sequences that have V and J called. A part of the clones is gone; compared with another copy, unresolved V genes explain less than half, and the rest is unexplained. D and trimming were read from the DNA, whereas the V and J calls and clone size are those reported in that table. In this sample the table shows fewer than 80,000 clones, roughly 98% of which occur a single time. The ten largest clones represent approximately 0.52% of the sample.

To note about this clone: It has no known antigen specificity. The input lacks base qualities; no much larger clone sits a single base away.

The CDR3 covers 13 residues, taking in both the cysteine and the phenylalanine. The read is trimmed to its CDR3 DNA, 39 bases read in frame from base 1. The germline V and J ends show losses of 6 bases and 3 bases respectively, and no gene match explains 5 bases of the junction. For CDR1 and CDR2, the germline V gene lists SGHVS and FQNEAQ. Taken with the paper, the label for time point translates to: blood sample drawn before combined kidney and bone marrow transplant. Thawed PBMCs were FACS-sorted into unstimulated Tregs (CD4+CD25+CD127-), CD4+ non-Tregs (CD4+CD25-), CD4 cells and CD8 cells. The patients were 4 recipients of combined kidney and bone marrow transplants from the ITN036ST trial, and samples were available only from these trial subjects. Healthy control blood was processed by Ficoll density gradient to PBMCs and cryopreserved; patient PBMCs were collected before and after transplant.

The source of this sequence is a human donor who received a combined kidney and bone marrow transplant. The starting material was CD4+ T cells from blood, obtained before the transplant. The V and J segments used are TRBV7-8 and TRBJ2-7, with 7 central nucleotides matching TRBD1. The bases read TGTGCCAGCAGAGCTACAGGGGTCTACGAGCAGTACTTC. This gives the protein CASRATGVYEQYF.